Presented here are 14 T cell receptor beta chains from one specimen sequenced in a study of beta chain features in type 1 diabetes (dated by TCRdb to 2017 to 2018). Receptors were amplified or captured by the immunoSEQ multiplex PCR assay. The entire isolated RNA was reverse transcribed using the High Capacity cDNA Reverse Transcription Kit, and thus expressed TCRB transcripts were sequenced. Not all clones reach the TCRdb copy of this immuneACCESS table, which keeps in-frame sequences only. Checked studies attribute under half of the gap to unresolved V genes and leave the rest unexplained. This sample is represented by roughly 130,000 clones; 16% of them were singletons. The ten largest make up 2% to 3% of the sample. These receptors are not linked to any known antigen. Results and caveats for the whole study, not just this receptor: In all four CD4+ subsets, TCRB CDR3 length was moderately but significantly shorter in type 1 diabetes patients.

Sequenced material: central memory CD4+ T cells from blood. The origin of the receptors is a man younger than 45 with type 1 diabetes.

The CDR3 is CASSLGQFMNTEAFF. The CDR3 DNA reads as TGCGCCAGCAGCTTGGGCCAGTTCATGAACACTGAAGCTTTCTTT. The gene calls are TRBV5-1 and TRBJ1-1, with D hard to call. Germline CDR1 and CDR2: SGHRS and YFSETQ. The CDR3 is made up of 15 amino acids. V was pared by 0 bases and J by 0 bases, with 9 bases between.

This clone occurred a few times. The chain recombines TRBV15 with TRBJ2-7; D is unresolved. The germline CDR1 and CDR2 sequences are LNHNV and YYDKDF (reference sequence). V gave up 1 base and J gave up 5 bases, with 6 bases separating them. The CDR3 runs 12 residues. CDR3 sequence reads: CATSRVGHEQYF. CDR3 DNA: TGTGCCACCAGCAGAGTGGGCCACGAGCAGTACTTC. Full variable domain (remainder filled in from reference TRBV15 and TRBJ2-7): DAMVIQNPRYQVTQFGKPVTLSCSQTLNHNVMYWYQQKSSQAPKLLFHYYDKDFNNEADTPDNFQSRRPNTSFCFLDIRSPGLGDTAMYLCATSRVGHEQYFGPGTRLTVT.

The chain employs TRBV27 and TRBJ2-5, with D uncertain. The CDR3 is 15 amino acids. Germline V gene lookup returns CDR1 MNHEY and CDR2 SMNVEV (reference sequence). Trimming removed 6 bases from V and 2 bases from J, with 16 bases in between. CDR3 sequence: CASRRNLGLQETQYF. The DNA for the CDR3 is TGTGCCAGCAGACGGAATTTGGGCCTACAAGAGACCCAGTACTTC.

This clone was observed a few times. The V and J genes are TRBV7-3 and TRBJ2-1; 9 bases agree with TRBD1. The CDR3 totals 15 residues. Germline values: CDR1 SGHTA, CDR2 FQGTGA. Trimming removed 3 bases from V and 3 bases from J; junction bases left unmatched: 3. CDR3 region: CASSLTDRGYNEQFF. CDR3 sequence (DNA): TGTGCCAGCAGCTTGACGGACAGGGGCTACAATGAGCAGTTCTTC.

This clone occurred a few times. One base separates it from a far larger clone, so it is likely a read error. The same CDR3 also results from other DNA sequences found in this sample. The rearrangement links TRBV4-1 to TRBJ1-2; no reliable D call. CDR1 is MGHRA, CDR2 YSYEKL, per germline. V was trimmed by 0 bases and J by 5 bases, leaving 7 bases between them. This CDR3 is built from 13 residues. The CDR3 here is CASSQDMGYGYTF. The DNA of the CDR3 is TGCGCCAGCAGCCAAGATATGGGTTATGGCTACACCTTC.

The sample holds a few counts of this clone. The chain has TRBV19 and TRBJ1-2; D might be TRBD1 (5 bases). With 3 bases removed from V and 0 bases from J, the gap between germline ends came to 14 bases. The germline V gene has CDR1 LNHDA and CDR2 SQIVND (reference sequence). This CDR3 has 16 amino acids. The CDR3 protein is CASSIPGRGTNYGYTF. CDR3 DNA sequence: TGTGCCAGTAGTATCCCAGGGAGGGGAACTAACTATGGCTACACCTTC.

The chain recombines TRBV29-1 with TRBJ1-2; 7 nucleotides match TRBD1. Germline CDR1 is SQVTM and CDR2 is ANQGSEA. Trimming cost V 5 bases and J 4 bases; bases outside gene matches: 10. This CDR3 spans 14 amino acids. The CDR3 DNA reads as TGCAGCGTTCAGAATACAGGGGTGGGCTATGGCTACACCTTC. Translation: CSVQNTGVGYGYTF.

The gene calls are TRBV7-2 and TRBJ2-5, with D uncertain. Germline lookup yields CDR1 SGHTA and CDR2 FQGNSA. The CDR3 consists of 13 residues. The germline V and J ends were trimmed by 4 bases and 4 bases, with 10 bases remaining between them. CDR3 bases: TGTGCCAGCAGCTCCCCGGGTGTAGAGACCCAGTACTTC. This codes for CASSSPGVETQYF.

As to this clone: This likely reflects a read error, since a far larger clone is one base away. Within the sample, other DNA sequences also encode this same CDR3. V is TRBV30 and J is TRBJ1-5, with D uncertain. V shed 2 bases and J shed 5 bases, with 10 bases lying between them. The CDR3 length is 13 residues. Per germline, CDR1 GTSNPN and CDR2 SVGIG (reference sequence). Here the CDR3 reads CAWSLSGDQPQHF. In DNA, the CDR3 is TGTGCCTGGAGTCTGTCCGGTGATCAGCCCCAGCATTTT. Full variable domain (outside the CDR3, taken from reference TRBV30 and TRBJ1-5): SQTIHQWPATLVQPVGSPLSLECTVEGTSNPNLYWYRQAAGRGLQLLFYSVGIGQISSEVPQNLSASRPQDRQFILSSKKLLLSDSGFYLCAWSLSGDQPQHFGDGTRLSIL.

This clone was counted ten times or more. The rearrangement joins TRBV29-1 to TRBJ1-2, with D unresolved. Germline V gene lookup returns CDR1 SQVTM and CDR2 ANQGSEA. CDR3 size: 13 residues. The V and J ends lost 4 bases and 3 bases respectively, with 12 bases between them. The CDR3 DNA sequence: TGCAGCGTTGTAAGTGGATCCGACTATGGCTACACCTTC. It specifies CSVVSGSDYGYTF. Full variable domain (missing parts from reference TRBV29-1 and TRBJ1-2): SAVISQKPSRDICQRGTSLTIQCQVDSQVTMMFWYRQQPGQSLTLIATANQGSEATYESGFVIDKFPISRPNLTFSTLTVSNMSPEDSSIYLCSVVSGSDYGYTFGSGTRLTVV.

The table lists this clone with a few counts. This chain joins TRBV4-3 and TRBJ2-5; the D gene is possibly TRBD2 (6 bases). There are 16 residues in the CDR3. V lost 0 bases and J 2 bases, leaving 13 bases between the germline ends. Germline CDR1 is LGHNA and CDR2 is YSLEER. This CDR3 reads CASSQDSWTNQETQYF. The CDR3, as DNA: TGCGCCAGCAGCCAAGATTCTTGGACTAATCAAGAGACCCAGTACTTC.

This clone was seen only a few times. V gene TRBV28 combines with J gene TRBJ2-4; perhaps TRBD1 as D (6 bases). Germline-derived CDR1 and CDR2 are MDHEN and SYDVKM. This CDR3 spans 13 amino acids. The V end lost 8 bases, the J end lost 7 bases, and 15 bases lay between the germline ends. The chain's CDR3 is CASGRAGANIQYF. The CDR3 DNA sequence: TGTGCCAGCGGGCGGGCAGGGGCTAACATTCAGTACTTC.

In this sample, this clone turned up once. The genes are TRBV18 and TRBJ2-7; 8 positions agree with TRBD1. This CDR3 comprises 16 residues. V gave up 3 bases and J gave up 5 bases; unmatched junction bases: 12. Germline values: CDR1 KGHSH, CDR2 LQKENI. This chain's CDR3 is CASSPQGAGDLDEQYF. The DNA of the CDR3 is TGTGCCAGCTCACCGCAGGGGGCAGGGGATTTGGACGAGCAGTACTTC. Complete variable domain (other parts from reference TRBV18 and TRBJ2-7): NAGVMQNPRHLVRRRGQEARLRCSPMKGHSHVYWYRQLPEEGLKFMVYLQKENIIDESGMPKERFSAEFPKEGPSILRIQQVVRGDSAAYFCASSPQGAGDLDEQYFGPGTRLTVT.

The rearrangement uses TRBV6-1 and TRBJ2-7, with a tentative D call TRBD1 (6 bases). The V gene's germline CDR1 is MNHNS and CDR2 SASEGT. The V end lost 6 bases, the J end lost 1 base, and 13 bases lay between the germline ends. The CDR3 spans 14 residues. The DNA of the CDR3 is TGTGCCAGCAGAGCCTGGACAGATTCCTACGAGCAGTACTTC. Protein sequence: CASRAWTDSYEQYF.